Below, 21 T cell receptor beta chains from the same sample are listed, as sequenced in a study of CD8 T cells in ankylosing spondylitis. TCRdb analysed the 5' RACE reads with MiXCR anew, one entry per CDR3 protein. The sample includes 350,000 or so distinct CDR3 sequences, 11% of them seen just once. Sequencing was carried out using blood, either unsorted or a sorted T cell fraction (not recorded which). These receptors all stem from a female donor with ankylosing spondylitis or in good health (not recorded which).

This clonotype was seen at least ten times. In DNA form, the CDR3 reads TGTGCCAGCAGTTATTGGACGGGGAATCAGCCCCAGCATTTT. Its protein is CASSYWTGNQPQHF. The V call is TRBV12-3 or TRBV12-4, the J call TRBJ1-5, with D hard to call. This CDR3 contains 14 residues. The V end lost 4 bases, the J end lost 4 bases, and 11 bases lay between the germline ends.

This clonotype was observed at least ten times. The chain has TRBV24-1 and TRBJ2-1, with 10 bases that match TRBD1. The CDR3 is 13 amino acids. Germline CDR1 is KGHDR and CDR2 is SFDVKD. V shed 7 bases and J 8 bases; nucleotides not matched to a gene: 4. The chain's CDR3 is CATRGTGADEQFF. The CDR3 DNA reads as TGTGCCACCAGGGGGACAGGGGCCGATGAGCAGTTCTTC.

On this clonotype: The CDR3 ends on some other residue instead of the conserved phenylalanine or tryptophan, so this is likely a read error. The rearrangement links TRBV2 to TRBJ2-3; 11 bases fit TRBD1. Germline V gene sequence: CDR1 SNHLY, CDR2 FYNNEI. The CDR3 contains 13 residues. The CDR3 DNA reads as TGTGCAACCGGGACAGGGGGAACATATACGCAGTATCTT. Translated: CATGTGGTYTQYL.

J is TRBJ2-3 and V is TRBV7-7; 11 bases agree with TRBD2. CDR1 is SSHAT and CDR2 is FNYEAQ in the germline V gene (reference sequence). This CDR3 comprises 16 residues. The V segment lost 5 bases and the J segment 0 bases; nucleotides outside the gene matches: 4. The CDR3 DNA reads as TGTGCCAGCAGCCCGGGACTAGCGGCTAGCACAGATACGCAGTATTTT. Protein sequence: CASSPGLAASTDTQYF.

This clonotype showed up many times. The chain is built from TRBV12-3 or TRBV12-4 and TRBJ2-1, with 10 nucleotides matching TRBD1. The CDR3 sequence is 15 residues long. The junction had 4 bases not matched to a gene; V was cut back by 5 bases and J by 3 bases. Here the CDR3 reads CASSRTGGRYNEQFF. The CDR3 DNA reads TGTGCCAGCAGTCGGACAGGGGGTCGCTACAATGAGCAGTTCTTC.

This clonotype was seen a handful of times. The V call is TRBV5-4, the J call TRBJ2-2, with 8 bases lining up with TRBD1. The CDR3 runs to 16 residues. The V and J ends lost 1 base and 4 bases, in that order; junction bases with no gene match: 6. The germline V gene has CDR1 SGHNT and CDR2 YYREEE (reference sequence). CDR3 coding DNA: TGTGCCAGCAGCTTGCCTAGCAGGGGGCGCACCGGGGAGCTGTTTTTT. Its translation: CASSLPSRGRTGELFF.

This clonotype has more than one count but fewer than ten. V is TRBV5-1 and J is TRBJ2-1, with 8 bases identical to TRBD1. This CDR3 region has 17 residues. Germline loops: CDR1 SGHRS, CDR2 YFSETQ. V was clipped by 4 bases and J by 0 bases; unmatched bases: 9. CDR3 coding DNA: TGCGCCAGCAGCCCGGGCGGGACAGGCCGCTCCTACAATGAGCAGTTCTTC. It codes for CASSPGGTGRSYNEQFF.

This clonotype was counted at least ten times. This chain uses TRBV29-1 with TRBJ2-3, with D possibly matching TRBD2 (7 bases). Germline-derived CDR1 and CDR2 are SQVTM and ANQGSEA. This CDR3 has 12 residues. The V end lost 7 bases, the J end lost 1 base, and 9 bases lay between the germline ends. The CDR3 region is CSEGGGTDTQYF. For the CDR3, the DNA is TGCAGCGAAGGGGGGGGCACAGATACGCAGTATTTT.

This clonotype was found a few times. The chain recombines TRBV4-3 with TRBJ2-1; 7 positions match TRBD2. The CDR3 contains 16 residues. Germline CDR1 is LGHNA and CDR2 is YSLEER. V was clipped by 3 bases and J by 7 bases; unmatched bases: 12. The CDR3 DNA reads as TGCGCCAGCAGCCAGACCCCGGGGGAGCGGGATAATGAGCAGTTCTTC. Its translation: CASSQTPGERDNEQFF.

This clonotype was picked up many times. CDR3 DNA sequence: TGTGCCAGCAGCTCCTCAGTGGGAAATCAGCCCCAGCATTTT. Protein: CASSSSVGNQPQHF. The chain joins TRBV5-5 to TRBJ1-5; D is unclear. The germline CDR1 and CDR2 sequences are SGHKS and YYEKEE (reference sequence). Trimming left V 3 bases short and J 4 bases short, with 11 bases between. There are 14 residues in the CDR3.

This clonotype was detected many times. The chain recombines TRBV7-9 with TRBJ1-1; D might be TRBD1 (5 bases). The V end lost 2 bases, the J end lost 1 base, and 14 bases lay between the germline ends. CDR1 is SEHNR and CDR2 is FQNEAQ in the germline V gene (reference sequence). The CDR3 has 16 residues. The CDR3, as DNA: TGTGCCAGCAGCTTATTACTGGGGGGAGAGAACACTGAAGCTTTCTTT. It specifies CASSLLLGGENTEAFF.

This clonotype was seen ten or more times. The V gene is TRBV5-1, the J gene TRBJ2-6; 9 bases are a match to TRBD1. The CDR3 consists of 17 residues. CDR1 SGHRS and CDR2 YFSETQ come from the germline V gene. V shed 3 bases, J shed 2 bases, and the junction held 6 bases outside the gene matches. CDR3 in DNA: TGCGCCAGCAGCTCGCTTGGGACAGGGACTGGGGCCAACGTCCTGACTTTC. Its protein is CASSSLGTGTGANVLTF.

Many counts were recorded for this clonotype. The V call is TRBV7-8, the J call TRBJ1-1, with 7 bases aligning to TRBD1. Germline trimming cut 5 bases from V and 1 base from J; bases unmatched to any gene: 7. The CDR3 has 15 amino acids. Germline V lookup: CDR1 SGHVS, CDR2 FQNEAQ. The CDR3 is CASSAWGQPNTEAFF. In DNA form, the CDR3 reads TGTGCCAGCAGCGCATGGGGACAGCCGAACACTGAAGCTTTCTTT. The complete variable domain, with remaining parts taken from reference TRBV7-8 and TRBJ1-1, reads GAGVSQSPRYKVAKRGQDVALRCDPISGHVSLFWYQQALGQGPEFLTYFQNEAQLDKSGLPSDRFFAERPEGSVSTLKIQRTQQEDSAVYLCASSAWGQPNTEAFFGQGTRLTVV.

The chain employs TRBV7-2 and TRBJ1-3, with a weak D call TRBD1 (5 bases). The CDR3 sequence is 12 residues long. The V and J ends lost 4 bases and 8 bases respectively, with 9 bases between them. CDR1 and CDR2 from the germline V gene are SGHTA and FQGNSA. The CDR3 DNA reads as TGTGCCAGCAGCTCTACAGGTTACACCATATATTTT. Translation: CASSSTGYTIYF.

This chain connects TRBV12-3 or TRBV12-4 to TRBJ1-5; D is perhaps TRBD1 (6 bases). The CDR3 runs to 13 residues. V lost 10 bases to trimming and J lost 7 bases, with 17 bases between them. CDR3 region: CATRQGLQQPQHF. The CDR3 nucleotides read TGTGCCACCCGTCAGGGGTTACAGCAGCCCCAGCATTTT.

This clonotype occurred many times. V usage is TRBV12-3 or TRBV12-4 and J usage is TRBJ1-5; 9 positions match TRBD1. The CDR3 extends over 16 amino acids. V dropped 1 base and J dropped 3; count of bases not matched to a gene: 4. CDR3 DNA sequence: TGTGCCAGCAGTTTAGGGACAGGGGTGGACAATCAGCCCCAGCATTTT. Translated, it gives CASSLGTGVDNQPQHF.

This clonotype has a count of ten or more. The chain recombines TRBV20-1 with TRBJ2-7; 11 positions agree with TRBD2. V gave up 2 bases and J gave up 4 bases; unmatched junction bases: 4. Germline CDR1 is DFQATT and CDR2 is SNEGSKA (reference sequence). This CDR3 is built from 14 residues. The CDR3 sequence: CSARYSGRVYEQYF. DNA for the CDR3: TGCAGTGCTAGATATAGCGGGAGGGTATACGAGCAGTACTTC.

The V and J genes are TRBV15 and TRBJ1-2; D not certain. V was pared by 7 bases and J by 8 bases, with 17 bases between. This CDR3 comprises 13 residues. Germline CDR1 LNHNV, CDR2 YYDKDF (reference sequence). The DNA of the CDR3 is TGTGCCACCACTAACCGGACTTGGTACGGCTACACCTTC. Residues: CATTNRTWYGYTF. Drawing the rest from reference TRBV15 and TRBJ1-2, the complete variable domain is DAMVIQNPRYQVTQFGKPVTLSCSQTLNHNVMYWYQQKSSQAPKLLFHYYDKDFNNEADTPDNFQSRRPNTSFCFLDIRSPGLGDTAMYLCATTNRTWYGYTFGSGTRLTVV.

This rearrangement joins TRBV12-3 or TRBV12-4 to TRBJ2-2, with D possibly being TRBD1 (6 bases). The CDR3 length is 15 residues. The V and J ends lost 6 bases and 1 base respectively, with 12 bases between them. CDR3 nucleotides: TGTGCCAGCAGCCCAGGGGCCAGGAACACCGGGGAGCTGTTTTTT. Residues: CASSPGARNTGELFF.

This clonotype was seen many times. The CDR3 DNA sequence: TGTGCCAGCAGTCCACGGTACGGCAATCAGCCCCAGCATTTT. It codes for CASSPRYGNQPQHF. The gene calls are TRBV12-3 or TRBV12-4 and TRBJ1-5; D remains unclear. The V and J ends lost 5 bases and 2 bases respectively, with 10 bases between them. CDR3 length: 14 residues.

This clonotype was recorded only once. A read error is possible here, since a much larger clone lies one base away. J is TRBJ1-2 and V is TRBV5-1; D unclear. This CDR3 contains 17 residues. Germline CDR1 SGHRS, CDR2 YFSETQ. CDR3: CACSPLGGLTSNYGYTF. The CDR3 bases are TGCGCCTGCAGCCCCTTAGGAGGCCTGACTTCTAACTATGGCTACACCTTC. Combining the CDR3 with reference TRBV5-1 and TRBJ1-2 gives the whole variable domain KAGVTQTPRYLIKTRGQQVTLSCSPISGHRSVSWYQQTPGQGLQFLFEYFSETQRNKGNFPGRFSGRQFSNSRSEMNVSTLELGDSALYLCACSPLGGLTSNYGYTFGSGTRLTVV.